This T cell receptor (beta chain) was recorded in a study of blood T cell repertoires in COVID-19. Study summary: Italy, Spain and the United States were the sources of the convalescent and acute COVID-19 samples. PBMCs, B-cell-depleted T cells, or T cells provided the cDNA or gDNA that made up the material.

V shed 7 bases and J shed 7 bases, with 13 bases lying between them. Per germline, CDR1 MNHNS and CDR2 SASEGT. The CDR3 covers 13 residues. In the original workflow: The assay estimated nucleated cells by amplifying reference gene primers. Libraries were prepared by immunoSEQ multiplex PCR; TCRdb keeps only in-frame clonotypes and omits some of them. V, J and clone size are taken as reported in that table, and D and trimming were inferred from the DNA itself. The data hold 50,000 to 80,000 clones, with 75% to 85% observed a single time. The V gene is TRBV6-1, the J gene TRBJ1-4, with TRBD1 as a possible D gene (5 bases). This TCR derives from a woman aged 60-75 years with acute or convalescent COVID-19. Sequenced: peripheral blood. CDR3 amino acids: CASNPREGEKLFF. The DNA for the CDR3 is TGTGCCAGCAATCCCAGGGAAGGTGAAAAACTGTTTTTT.